Following are 28 T cell receptor beta chains from one sample sequenced in a study of cytomegalovirus exposure and HLA in healthy donors. Vbeta (60) and Jbeta (13) primers were used in the PCR. Repertoires were generated with immunoSEQ multiplex PCR, while TCRdb's copy carries only in-frame clones and drops some. The repertoire includes some 140,000 clones, over 65% of them detected once, and under 1.5% sits in the top ten. Material: PBMCs. The receptor set was obtained from a man in his fifties or sixties in good health and CMV-seronegative.

V usage is TRBV7-8 and J usage is TRBJ2-1; 8 nucleotides match TRBD1. Germline loops: CDR1 SGHVS, CDR2 FQNEAQ. The CDR3 contains 20 residues. Losses at the gene ends were 6 bases for V and 1 base for J; bases not matched to a gene: 20. As DNA, the CDR3 is TGTGCCAGCAGATCCATCCAAGGACAGGGAGATTTATGGTCCTACAATGAGCAGTTCTTC. Amino acid sequence: CASRSIQGQGDLWSYNEQFF.

This clone was counted only a few times. The chain joins TRBV10-2 to TRBJ2-1; D not certain. Germline CDR1 reads WSHSY; CDR2 reads SAAADI. CDR3 length equals 16 residues. V was cut by 0 bases and J by 4 bases, with 13 bases left in between. The CDR3 nucleotides are TGCGCCAGCAGTGAGTCGCAAGCGAGAGTTTACAATGAGCAGTTCTTC. Protein product: CASSESQARVYNEQFF.

J is TRBJ2-6 and V is TRBV28; 7 bases align to TRBD1. CDR1 and CDR2 from the germline V gene are MDHEN and SYDVKM. Germline trimming cut 8 bases from V and 0 bases from J; bases unmatched to any gene: 10. The CDR3 extends over 17 amino acids. The CDR3 nucleotides are TGTGCCAGCCGTCCCGGGACAGCCTCCTCTGGGGCCAACGTCCTGACTTTC. It translates to CASRPGTASSGANVLTF.

The V call is TRBV6-5, the J call TRBJ2-2, with D possibly matching TRBD1 (6 bases). V shed 4 bases and J shed 0 bases, with 9 bases lying between them. CDR1 and CDR2 from the germline V gene are MNHEY and SVGAGI. This CDR3 has 15 amino acids. The CDR3 DNA is TGTGCCAGCAGTTTAAGGGGGACGAACACCGGGGAGCTGTTTTTT. It encodes CASSLRGTNTGELFF.

This sequence joins TRBV19 and TRBJ2-7, with TRBD2 matching over 10 bases. The CDR3 contains 15 residues. The germline CDR1 and CDR2 sequences are LNHDA and SQIVND (reference sequence). The junction had 5 bases not matched to a gene; V was cut back by 1 base and J by 5 bases. Written as DNA, the CDR3 is TGTGCCAGTAGTATAGTGGCTAGCGGGAGTAACGAGCAGTACTTC. The encoded protein is CASSIVASGSNEQYF. Together with reference TRBV19 and TRBJ2-7, the CDR3 gives the full variable domain: DGGITQSPKYLFRKEGQNVTLSCEQNLNHDAMYWYRQDPGQGLRLIYYSQIVNDFQKGDIAEGYSVSREKKESFPLTVTSAQKNPTAFYLCASSIVASGSNEQYFGPGTRLTVT.

V is TRBV5-1 and J is TRBJ2-7; 11 nucleotides agree with TRBD2. V lost 0 bases and J lost 7; bases outside the gene matches: 6. CDR1 and CDR2 (germline): SGHRS, YFSETQ. The CDR3 runs to 15 residues. DNA for the CDR3: TGCGCCAGCAGCTTGGATAGCGGGAGGGCAAGTGAGCAGTACTTC. It encodes CASSLDSGRASEQYF.

This chain's CDR3 is CASSSGQGLSSEQYF. CDR3 sequence (DNA): TGTGCCAGCAGCTCGGGACAGGGCCTATCTTCCGAGCAGTACTTC. The V and J genes are TRBV13 and TRBJ2-7; the match to TRBD1 covers 9 bases. Germline V gene lookup returns CDR1 PRHDT and CDR2 FYEKMQ (reference sequence). This CDR3 contains 15 residues. V lost 4 bases to trimming and J lost 6 bases; unmatched junction nucleotides: 10. Full variable domain (missing parts from reference TRBV13 and TRBJ2-7): AAGVIQSPRHLIKEKRETATLKCYPIPRHDTVYWYQQGPGQDPQFLISFYEKMQSDKGSIPDRFSAQQFSDYHSELNMSSLELGDSALYFCASSSGQGLSSEQYFGPGTRLTVT.

The chain couples TRBV27 to TRBJ1-5; 7 bases are shared with TRBD1. Germline CDR1 reads MNHEY; CDR2 reads SMNVEV (reference sequence). V shed 6 bases, J shed 1 base, and the junction held 3 bases outside the gene matches. This CDR3 spans 14 amino acids. CDR3 residues: CASRPGGSNQPQHF. CDR3 DNA: TGTGCCAGCAGGCCAGGGGGGAGCAATCAGCCCCAGCATTTT.

V and J are TRBV7-2 and TRBJ2-3, with D possibly matching TRBD2 (5 bases). Germline values: CDR1 SGHTA, CDR2 FQGNSA. The ends were cut back, 6 bases at V and 2 bases at J, with 15 bases in the middle. The CDR3 sequence is 15 residues long. The CDR3 DNA reads as TGTGCCAGCAGTTGGCGGGTGAAGGACACAGATACGCAGTATTTT. It codes for CASSWRVKDTDTQYF.

The chain links TRBV6-4 to TRBJ1-5, with TRBD1 matching over 7 bases. This CDR3 spans 16 amino acids. CDR1 is MRHNA, CDR2 SNTAGT, per germline. The J segment lost 3 bases and the V segment lost 0 bases, leaving 5 bases of the junction unmatched. CDR3 amino acids: CASSDSGQAFNQPQHF. The DNA of the CDR3 is TGTGCCAGCAGTGACTCTGGACAGGCGTTCAATCAGCCCCAGCATTTT.

The genes are TRBV6-5 and TRBJ2-5; 7 bases agree with TRBD2. This CDR3 is built from 16 residues. The junction had 10 bases not matched to a gene; V was cut back by 4 bases and J by 2 bases. The V gene's germline CDR1 is MNHEY and CDR2 SVGAGI. The CDR3: CASSSKWGGLQETQYF. For the CDR3, the DNA is TGTGCCAGCAGTTCAAAGTGGGGGGGTCTTCAAGAGACCCAGTACTTC.

Comments on this clone: The CDR3 carries no conserved terminal phenylalanine or tryptophan, so it likely arises from a read error. V gene TRBV25-1 combines with J gene TRBJ2-7; the D gene is possibly TRBD1 (6 bases). Germline CDR1 reads MGHDK; CDR2 reads SYGVNS. The CDR3 is made up of 13 amino acids. V lost 6 bases and J 1 base, leaving 10 bases between the germline ends. This chain's CDR3 is CASRDDRSYEQYL. The CDR3, as DNA: TGTGCCAGCAGGGACGACAGGTCCTACGAGCAGTACCTC.

The chain employs TRBV27 and TRBJ2-3; weak D call: TRBD2 (7 bases). With 1 base removed from V and 3 bases from J, the gap between germline ends came to 17 bases. This CDR3 has 17 residues. CDR1 MNHEY and CDR2 SMNVEV come from the germline V gene (reference sequence). In DNA, the CDR3 is TGTGCCAGCAGTTTATTTGCCCAGGGGAGGGTGACAGATACGCAGTATTTT. As protein: CASSLFAQGRVTDTQYF.

This chain joins TRBV5-1 and TRBJ2-3, with D unresolved. The CDR3 has 15 amino acids. From germline, CDR1 is SGHRS and CDR2 YFSETQ. Between the trimmed V and J ends, which lost 4 bases and 3 bases, there was a span of 15 bases. CDR3 sequence: CASSRVSERTDTQYF. The CDR3 nucleotides are TGCGCCAGCAGCCGGGTTTCCGAAAGGACAGATACGCAGTATTTT.

This chain joins TRBV28 and TRBJ2-1, with no clear D. V lost 3 bases, J lost 6 bases, and 9 bases lay in between. This CDR3 spans 13 amino acids. Per the germline V gene, CDR1 is MDHEN and CDR2 is SYDVKM. CDR3 protein: CASSFPLPNEQFF. DNA for the CDR3: TGTGCCAGCAGTTTTCCCCTCCCCAATGAGCAGTTCTTC. Using reference TRBV28 and TRBJ2-1 for the parts outside the CDR3, the full variable domain is DVKVTQSSRYLVKRTGEKVFLECVQDMDHENMFWYRQDPGLGLRLIYFSYDVKMKEKGDIPEGYSVSREKKERFSLILESASTNQTSMYLCASSFPLPNEQFFGPGTRLTVL.

The chain links TRBV19 to TRBJ2-1; possibly TRBD2 for D (5 bases). The CDR3 length is 18 residues. Trimming left V 1 base short and J 8 bases short, with 24 bases between. Germline V CDR1 and CDR2: LNHDA, SQIVND (reference sequence). The CDR3 region is CASSIARVPSTTPHEQFF. CDR3 bases: TGTGCCAGTAGTATAGCTCGGGTTCCATCGACTACGCCCCATGAGCAGTTCTTC.

This clone appeared many times. This sequence joins TRBV6-5 and TRBJ1-3, with a weak D call TRBD1 (5 bases). Germline V gives CDR1 MNHEY, CDR2 SVGAGI. V was shortened by 3 bases and J by 0 bases, with 9 bases between the two germline ends. The CDR3 loop spans 15 amino acids. The CDR3 sequence is CASSYKGFSGNTIYF. DNA for the CDR3: TGTGCCAGCAGTTATAAGGGGTTCTCTGGAAACACCATATATTTT.

CDR3 nucleotide sequence: TGTGCCAGCAGTTATGCGTGGCAGGGGGCGGGTTTCGAGCAGTACTTC. Translation gives CASSYAWQGAGFEQYF. The chain links TRBV28 to TRBJ2-7, with TRBD1 matching 8 bases. The CDR3 extends over 16 amino acids. V lost 4 bases to trimming and J lost 6 bases; unmatched junction nucleotides: 14. Looked up from germline, CDR1 is MDHEN and CDR2 is SYDVKM.

This clone was seen more than once but under ten times. This chain links TRBV5-1 with TRBJ2-5; 7 positions agree with TRBD1. Trimming took 2 bases from V and 2 from J; bases not matched to a gene: 3. Germline V gene sequence: CDR1 SGHRS, CDR2 YFSETQ. The CDR3 has 14 amino acids. The CDR3 is CASSFHRGQETQYF. CDR3 nucleotide sequence: TGCGCCAGCAGCTTTCACAGGGGTCAAGAGACCCAGTACTTC.

The genes are TRBV10-1 and TRBJ1-1; D is ambiguous. The V and J ends lost 5 bases and 3 bases respectively, with 13 bases between them. The V gene's germline CDR1 is WNHNN and CDR2 SYGVQD (reference sequence). The CDR3 loop spans 14 amino acids. This chain's CDR3 is CASSLRWRDTEAFF. CDR3 sequence (DNA): TGCGCCAGCAGTCTGAGGTGGAGGGACACTGAAGCTTTCTTT.

The chain links TRBV10-2 to TRBJ2-1; no reliable D call. The CDR3 has 16 amino acids. Trimming removed 7 bases from V and 0 bases from J, with 16 bases in between. Germline CDR1 is WSHSY and CDR2 is SAAADI. The CDR3 nucleotides read TGCGCCAGCATGGGCCCTTCCGTGAGCTCCTACAATGAGCAGTTCTTC. This translates into CASMGPSVSSYNEQFF.

The chain links TRBV9 to TRBJ1-6; no firm D call. The ends were cut back, 4 bases at V and 1 base at J, with 12 bases in the middle. This CDR3 spans 16 amino acids. Germline assignment: CDR1 SGDLS and CDR2 YYNGEE. The CDR3 nucleotides are TGTGCCAGCAGCCCAACCGGTGCTTCCTATAATTCACCCCTCCACTTT. Encoded protein: CASSPTGASYNSPLHF.

The chain combines TRBV7-6 with TRBJ2-2, with D perhaps matching TRBD2 (6 bases). Germline CDR1 SGHVS, CDR2 FNYEAQ. Trimming removed 5 bases at V and 2 bases at J, with 12 bases between. This CDR3 has 15 amino acids. The CDR3 loop reads CASSTGLPNTGELFF. The CDR3 region has the DNA TGTGCCAGCAGCACTGGACTACCTAACACCGGGGAGCTGTTTTTT.

This clone was counted a few times. The V gene is TRBV6-5, the J gene TRBJ2-1; 8 positions agree with TRBD2. Germline values: CDR1 MNHEY, CDR2 SVGAGI. The CDR3 spans 15 residues. V shed 6 bases, J shed 7 bases, and the junction held 11 bases outside the gene matches. The CDR3 DNA is TGTGCCAGCAGCCGGCCGGGAGGGCCGAAGAATGAGCAGTTCTTC. It yields the protein CASSRPGGPKNEQFF.

CDR3 in amino acids: CASSVEYGGYGYTF. DNA of the CDR3: TGTGCCAGCAGCGTAGAATACGGGGGGTACGGCTACACCTTC. The V gene is TRBV9, the J gene TRBJ1-2; a possible D gene is TRBD1 (5 bases). V lost 0 bases to trimming and J lost 8 bases, with 14 bases between them. Germline values: CDR1 SGDLS, CDR2 YYNGEE. This CDR3 region has 14 residues.

The CDR3 DNA reads TGTGCCAGCAGCTTTTCGGCTAGCAACAATGAGCAGTTCTTC. It encodes CASSFSASNNEQFF. This sequence joins TRBV11-3 and TRBJ2-1; maybe TRBD2 (5 bases). From germline, CDR1 is SGHNT and CDR2 YENEEA. The CDR3 covers 14 residues. With 3 bases removed from V and 5 bases from J, the gap between germline ends came to 11 bases.

V usage is TRBV10-1 and J usage is TRBJ1-2; D may be TRBD1 (5 bases). There are 13 residues in the CDR3. Between the trimmed V and J ends, which lost 0 bases and 6 bases, there was a span of 8 bases. The germline gives CDR1 WNHNN, CDR2 SYGVQD (reference sequence). CDR3 loop: CASSESLTDGYTF. The CDR3 coding sequence is TGCGCCAGCAGTGAGTCCCTGACAGATGGCTACACCTTC.

The chain employs TRBV30 and TRBJ2-5; D possibly corresponds to TRBD1 (6 bases). The J call may be mistaken, given a closer DNA end match to TRBJ2-7. CDR1 GTSNPN and CDR2 SVGIG come from the germline V gene (reference sequence). This CDR3 comprises 15 residues. The CDR3 here is CAWSVGGSSPYEQYF. The CDR3 nucleotides are TGTGCCTGGAGTGTTGGGGGCAGTTCACCCTACGAGCAGTACTTC.